A single sample gave rise to the 30 T cell receptor beta chains below, sequenced in a study of cytomegalovirus exposure and HLA in healthy donors (dated 2017 in TCRdb). Library creation used the immunoSEQ multiplex PCR assay. The multiplex PCR relied on a mix of 60 forward primers for TCR Vbeta segments and 13 reverse primers for TCR Jbeta segments. TCRdb's version of the immuneACCESS table is confined to in-frame rearrangements and falls short of the full clone set. An unresolved V gene accounts for under half of the shortfall where checked; the remainder is of unknown origin. In this sample's table one finds approximately 110,000 clones. Under 3.5% of the sample is in the top ten clones. Specimen: PBMCs. Receptor source: a man under 40 in good health and CMV-seronegative.

The chain employs TRBV6-4 and TRBJ1-1; the D gene is possibly TRBD1 (6 bases). The V end was cut by 4 bases, the J end by 7 bases, with 13 bases between. The CDR3 runs to 13 residues. Germline V gene data show CDR1 as MRHNA and CDR2 as SNTAGT. CDR3 loop: CASSVLGGSEAFF. CDR3 sequence (DNA): TGTGCCAGCAGTGTCCTAGGGGGTAGTGAAGCTTTCTTT.

CDR3 sequence (DNA): TGTGCCAGCAGTTTACGAGAGACCCAGTACTTC. This encodes CASSLRETQYF. The V and J genes are TRBV27 and TRBJ2-5; D gene uncertain. The CDR3 spans 11 residues. V lost 2 bases, J lost 4 bases, and 2 bases lay in between. CDR1 and CDR2 (germline): MNHEY, SMNVEV (reference sequence).

The genes are TRBV6-4 and TRBJ2-1; 10 positions match TRBD2. CDR1 and CDR2 from the germline V gene are MRHNA and SNTAGT. The junction had 8 bases not matched to a gene; V was cut back by 4 bases and J by 8 bases. The CDR3 runs 15 residues. CDR3: CASSAASGSFDEQFF. The CDR3 DNA reads as TGTGCCAGCAGTGCAGCTAGCGGGAGTTTCGATGAGCAGTTCTTC.

CDR3 protein: CASSPGTGSGNTIYF. The DNA of the CDR3 is TGTGCCAGCAGCCCAGGGACAGGGTCTGGAAACACCATATATTTT. The chain carries TRBV9 and TRBJ1-3, with 9 bases that match TRBD1. V shed 4 bases and J 1 base; nucleotides not matched to a gene: 3. Per germline, CDR1 SGDLS and CDR2 YYNGEE. The length of the CDR3 is 15 residues. Using reference TRBV9 and TRBJ1-3 for the parts outside the CDR3, the full variable domain is DSGVTQTPKHLITATGQRVTLRCSPRSGDLSVYWYQQSLDQGLQFLIQYYNGEERAKGNILERFSAQQFPDLHSELNLSSLELGDSALYFCASSPGTGSGNTIYFGEGSWLTVV.

The chain joins TRBV5-1 to TRBJ1-6; D might be TRBD1 (6 bases). The CDR3 has 13 amino acids. Germline V lookup: CDR1 SGHRS, CDR2 YFSETQ. Trimming took 2 bases from V and 10 from J, leaving 10 bases between them. This CDR3 is CASSFSGESPLHF. CDR3 nucleotide sequence: TGCGCCAGCAGCTTCTCAGGGGAGTCACCCCTCCACTTT.

The chain employs TRBV30 and TRBJ2-1, with D maybe TRBD2 (6 bases). This CDR3 has 15 residues. CDR1 and CDR2 (germline): GTSNPN, SVGIG (reference sequence). V gave up 3 bases and J gave up 6 bases, with 18 bases separating them. The CDR3 reads CAWSSGRGPLNEQFF. CDR3 coding DNA: TGTGCCTGGAGCTCGGGGCGGGGCCCCCTCAATGAGCAGTTCTTC.

The chain joins TRBV29-1 to TRBJ2-7; the D gene is possibly TRBD2 (6 bases). The germline V gene has CDR1 SQVTM and CDR2 ANQGSEA. This CDR3 region has 12 residues. Deletions cut 7 bases from V and 0 bases from J, with 10 bases between. DNA of the CDR3: TGCAGCGCGGGAGAATACTCCTACGAGCAGTACTTC. Translating it yields CSAGEYSYEQYF.

The rearrangement joins TRBV28 to TRBJ1-1, with 10 bases identical to TRBD1. Germline CDR1 is MDHEN and CDR2 is SYDVKM. The CDR3 has 15 amino acids. Trimming removed 6 bases from V and 4 bases from J; junction bases left unmatched: 8. DNA for the CDR3: TGTGCCAGCAGAAGGGACAGGGGATTGTTCACTGAAGCTTTCTTT. This encodes CASRRDRGLFTEAFF.

V is TRBV9 and J is TRBJ2-5; D gene unclear. Gene TRBJ2-7 matches the end of the DNA better, so the J call may be wrong. Germline CDR1 is SGDLS and CDR2 is YYNGEE. This CDR3 has 14 amino acids. The CDR3, as DNA: TGTGCCAGCAGCCCCGGGTCCTCCAACTACGAGCAGTACTTC. Translated: CASSPGSSNYEQYF.

The chain uses TRBV7-9 and TRBJ2-5, with 7 bases aligning to TRBD2. Trimming cost V 5 bases and J 3 bases; bases outside gene matches: 9. In germline, CDR1 is SEHNR, CDR2 FQNEAQ (reference sequence). The CDR3 is 15 residues long. CDR3 residues: CASSAREGIKETQYF. The CDR3 DNA is TGTGCCAGCAGCGCAAGGGAGGGGATTAAAGAGACCCAGTACTTC.

The rearrangement links TRBV6-5 to TRBJ2-2; 8 nucleotides agree with TRBD1. This CDR3 has 13 residues. V dropped 6 bases and J dropped 9; count of bases not matched to a gene: 6. The germline V gene encodes CDR1 MNHEY and CDR2 SVGAGI. In DNA, the CDR3 is TGTGCCAGCAGATCGACAGGGGTCAGGGAGCTGTTTTTT. Translating gives CASRSTGVRELFF.

The V call is TRBV4-2, the J call TRBJ1-6; a possible D gene is TRBD1 (5 bases). Trimming removed 1 base at V and 8 bases at J, with 15 bases between. CDR1 and CDR2 from the germline V gene are LGHNA and YNFKEQ. This CDR3 is built from 16 residues. The DNA for the CDR3 is TGTGCCAGCAGCCAAGGTTCGGGCAGGGTGGATTCACCCCTCCACTTT. It is translated as CASSQGSGRVDSPLHF.

The rearrangement links TRBV11-3 to TRBJ2-1, with no clear D. The V and J ends lost 2 bases and 2 bases respectively, with 7 bases between them. The CDR3 loop spans 14 amino acids. Germline-derived CDR1 and CDR2 are SGHNT and YENEEA. The CDR3 coding sequence is TGTGCCAGCAGCTTATCGTCAGCCTACAATGAGCAGTTCTTC. Translation gives CASSLSSAYNEQFF.

The chain uses TRBV29-1 and TRBJ2-2, with D possibly matching TRBD1 (6 bases). The CDR3 has 17 residues. Trimming pared 3 bases from V and 2 bases from J, leaving 19 bases between. The germline CDR1 and CDR2 sequences are SQVTM and ANQGSEA. The CDR3 DNA reads TGCAGCGTTGAGGGGGCTGGGCAGGGTGAAAACACCGGGGAGCTGTTTTTT. The encoded protein is CSVEGAGQGENTGELFF.

The chain combines TRBV27 with TRBJ2-7; 9 bases match TRBD2. Germline trimming cut 4 bases from V and 2 bases from J; bases unmatched to any gene: 6. The CDR3 is made up of 15 amino acids. The germline V gene has CDR1 MNHEY and CDR2 SMNVEV (reference sequence). CDR3 sequence reads: CASSSTGLATYEQYF. CDR3 DNA: TGTGCCAGCAGTTCGACGGGACTAGCCACCTACGAGCAGTACTTC.

The chain joins TRBV25-1 to TRBJ2-3; unclear D gene. The CDR3 totals 14 residues. CDR1 is MGHDK, CDR2 SYGVNS, per germline. Trimming cost V 1 base and J 6 bases, with 11 bases left between them. The CDR3 loop is CASSELGSKDTQYF. The CDR3 DNA is TGTGCCAGCAGTGAATTGGGCTCCAAGGATACGCAGTATTTT.

This rearrangement joins TRBV7-9 to TRBJ2-5; 10 bases align to TRBD2. CDR3 size: 19 residues. Per the germline V gene, CDR1 is SEHNR and CDR2 is FQNEAQ (reference sequence). V was clipped by 5 bases and J by 5 bases; unmatched bases: 20. This CDR3 is CASSHLGSGGLAKGETQYF. The CDR3 nucleotides read TGTGCCAGCAGCCATTTGGGGAGTGGGGGACTAGCGAAGGGGGAGACCCAGTACTTC.

Regarding this clone: The identical CDR3 is also encoded by other nucleotide sequences in the sample. The chain recombines TRBV2 with TRBJ1-1; D is unclear. CDR3 length: 13 amino acids. Germline loops: CDR1 SNHLY, CDR2 FYNNEI. Trimming took 1 base from V and 2 from J, leaving 5 bases between them. CDR3 coding DNA: TGTGCCAGCAGTGAAGGAGCCAACACTGAAGCTTTCTTT. Its protein is CASSEGANTEAFF. The full variable domain, its missing parts supplied by reference TRBV2 and TRBJ1-1, is EPEVTQTPSHQVTQMGQEVILRCVPISNHLYFYWYRQILGQKVEFLVSFYNNEISEKSEIFDDQFSVERPDGSNFTLKIRSTKLEDSAMYFCASSEGANTEAFFGQGTRLTVV.

The chain is built from TRBV11-3 and TRBJ2-1; D is possibly TRBD2 (7 bases). Trimming took off 5 bases at V and 5 bases at J, with 16 bases between the two ends. This CDR3 has 15 residues. CDR1 is SGHNT, CDR2 YENEEA, per germline. CDR3 protein: CASSLRGGANNEQFF. For the CDR3, the DNA is TGTGCCAGCAGCCTTCGAGGGGGGGCTAACAATGAGCAGTTCTTC.

The chain combines TRBV29-1 with TRBJ1-2, with 8 nucleotides matching TRBD1. V gave up 8 bases and J gave up 10 bases; unmatched junction bases: 9. Germline V gene lookup returns CDR1 SQVTM and CDR2 ANQGSEA. This CDR3 contains 11 residues. The CDR3 loop is CSLRTGSDYTF. CDR3 DNA: TGCAGCCTGAGGACAGGGAGTGACTACACCTTC.

Here the CDR3 DNA reads TGTGCCAGCAGGACAGGGGTTATGAACACTGAAGCTTTCTTT. As protein: CASRTGVMNTEAFF. The chain combines TRBV25-1 with TRBJ1-1, with 8 bases that match TRBD1. V was pared by 6 bases and J by 0 bases, with 3 bases of the junction left unmatched. Germline V gives CDR1 MGHDK, CDR2 SYGVNS. The CDR3 runs 14 residues.

V usage is TRBV5-1 and J usage is TRBJ2-4, with D possibly matching TRBD2 (5 bases). V shed 0 bases and J shed 0 bases, with 7 bases lying between them. The CDR3 has 15 amino acids. Germline V gives CDR1 SGHRS, CDR2 YFSETQ. The chain's CDR3 is CASSLDGIAKNIQYF. The DNA for the CDR3 is TGCGCCAGCAGCTTGGACGGGATAGCCAAAAACATTCAGTACTTC.

This chain joins TRBV11-2 and TRBJ2-7; possible D gene TRBD2, 7 bases. Trimming took off 0 bases at V and 7 bases at J, with 13 bases between the two ends. The CDR3 is 14 amino acids. CDR1 is SGHAT, CDR2 FQNNGV, per germline. CDR3 nucleotides: TGTGCCAGCAGCTTAGATCCGGGGGGCGGGGAGCAGTACTTC. Amino acids: CASSLDPGGGEQYF.

The chain links TRBV19 to TRBJ1-2; 7 nucleotides match TRBD1. Germline values: CDR1 LNHDA, CDR2 SQIVND (reference sequence). The CDR3 is 15 residues long. Trimming removed 5 bases from V and 4 bases from J; junction bases left unmatched: 10. This CDR3 is CASSSSGTVRYGYTF. The CDR3, as DNA: TGTGCCAGTAGTTCGTCCGGGACAGTACGCTATGGCTACACCTTC.

The rearrangement uses TRBV30 and TRBJ2-7; 7 nucleotides agree with TRBD1. This CDR3 has 12 amino acids. Germline V gene sequence: CDR1 GTSNPN, CDR2 SVGIG (reference sequence). With V trimmed by 3 bases and J by 5 bases, 4 bases remained unmatched. The CDR3 protein is CAWRQGIDEQYF. The DNA of the CDR3 is TGTGCCTGGAGACAGGGGATCGACGAGCAGTACTTC.

The chain joins TRBV4-1 to TRBJ2-3, with D perhaps matching TRBD1 (6 bases). The germline V gene has CDR1 MGHRA and CDR2 YSYEKL. V dropped 4 bases and J dropped 0 bases, with 14 bases sitting between them. The CDR3 runs 16 residues. The CDR3 loop reads CASSLLDSSSTDTQYF. The CDR3 region has the DNA TGCGCCAGCAGCCTTTTGGACAGTTCCAGCACAGATACGCAGTATTTT.

The gene calls are TRBV6-1 and TRBJ2-3, with D perhaps TRBD1 (5 bases). V shed 8 bases and J shed 5 bases, with 8 bases lying between them. CDR1 is MNHNS and CDR2 is SASEGT in the germline V gene. The CDR3 runs 11 residues. The CDR3, as DNA: TGTGCCAGCCATAGGGGAGATACGCAGTATTTT. It specifies CASHRGDTQYF.

J is TRBJ2-5 and V is TRBV2; possible D gene TRBD2, 7 bases. V lost 10 bases, J lost 4 bases, and 13 bases lay in between. The CDR3 has 12 amino acids. Germline V gene sequence: CDR1 SNHLY, CDR2 FYNNEI. CDR3 coding DNA: TGTGCCACCGATCGGGGGGCAGAGACCCAGTACTTC. As protein: CATDRGAETQYF.

This rearrangement joins TRBV5-1 to TRBJ1-4; D gene unclear. The CDR3 sequence is 17 residues long. Per the germline V gene, CDR1 is SGHRS and CDR2 is YFSETQ. V dropped 0 bases and J dropped 0 bases, with 12 bases sitting between them. CDR3 in DNA: TGCGCCAGCAGCTTGGGCTATGGCGGCTCAACTAATGAAAAACTGTTTTTT. This gives the protein CASSLGYGGSTNEKLFF.

J is TRBJ2-1 and V is TRBV4-3, with D hard to call. Germline-derived CDR1 and CDR2 are LGHNA and YSLEER. Trimming took 0 bases from V and 0 from J, leaving 12 bases between them. The CDR3 loop spans 17 amino acids. For the CDR3, the DNA is TGCGCCAGCAGCCAAGATCTGGGCGAGAGCTCCTACAATGAGCAGTTCTTC. It codes for CASSQDLGESSYNEQFF.